This T cell receptor (beta chain) was documented in a study of cytomegalovirus exposure and HLA in healthy donors. This CDR3 contains 16 residues. Per the germline V gene, CDR1 is MNHEY and CDR2 is SVGAGI. V dropped 0 bases and J dropped 5; count of bases not matched to a gene: 2. Vbeta (60) and Jbeta (13) primers were used in the PCR. Repertoires were generated with immunoSEQ multiplex PCR, while TCRdb's copy carries only in-frame clones and drops some. The table includes about 110,000 clones, approximately 80% detected once. Study observations and caveats: Presence/absence analyses rested on an assumption that sequencing depth was roughly uniform across donors. Looking again later, the authors saw that most CMV-associated TCR beta chains seemed HLA-restricted.

This clone was detected once. The antigen remains unidentified. The sequenced sample consisted of PBMCs. The receptor comes from a man aged 30 to 45 in good health and CMV-seropositive. The gene calls are TRBV6-5 and TRBJ2-3, with TRBD2 identical over 13 bases. The CDR3 loop reads CASSYSGLAGKDTQYF. The CDR3 DNA is TGTGCCAGCAGTTACTCGGGACTAGCGGGAAAAGATACGCAGTATTTT.